The next 11 T cell receptor beta chains were all read from a single sample in a study of T cells after yellow fever vaccination. Each CDR3 protein is one row after TCRdb ran MiXCR on the 5' RACE reads. This table has approximately 260,000 distinct CDR3 sequences, 10% to 15% appearing once. This sample comprised CD4+ T cells sorted from PBMCs, obtained 45 days after the yellow fever booster vaccination. These receptors originate from a man under 40 who received the YFV17D yellow fever vaccine.

The chain carries TRBV7-9 and TRBJ2-5; perhaps TRBD2 as D (5 bases). The CDR3 length is 15 residues. CDR1 and CDR2 from the germline V gene are SEHNR and FQNEAQ (reference sequence). V was shortened by 5 bases and J by 7 bases, with 20 bases between the two germline ends. The CDR3 DNA is TGTGCCAGCAGCCCAGGACTCCTCTCGTCCGGGACCCAGTACTTC. This translates into CASSPGLLSSGTQYF.

The V gene is TRBV6-2 or TRBV6-3, the J gene TRBJ2-7, with TRBD2 identical over 13 bases. V lost 5 bases, J lost 0 bases, and 7 bases stayed unmatched. Germline V lookup: CDR1 MNHEY, CDR2 SVGEGT. The CDR3 contains 17 residues. The CDR3 sequence: CASSPGTSGTFSYEQYF. CDR3 in DNA: TGTGCCAGCAGTCCCGGGACTAGCGGGACCTTCTCCTACGAGCAGTACTTC.

This clonotype was counted a few times. The rearrangement joins TRBV12-3 or TRBV12-4 to TRBJ2-2; 12 nucleotides agree with TRBD1. J was trimmed by 7 bases and V by 6 bases; bases with no gene match: 6. The CDR3 contains 15 residues. The CDR3 coding sequence is TGTGCCAGCAGGCCCGGGACAGGGGGCAGCGGGGAGCTGTTTTTT. Its protein is CASRPGTGGSGELFF.

The rearrangement links TRBV12-3 or TRBV12-4 to TRBJ2-7; D ambiguous. Deletions cut 1 base from V and 4 bases from J, with 5 bases between. This CDR3 comprises 12 residues. The CDR3 DNA reads as TGTGCCAGCAGTTTAGGGATATACGAGCAGTACTTC. Protein product: CASSLGIYEQYF.

This clonotype was seen a few times. The rearrangement links TRBV7-6 to TRBJ1-2, with D maybe TRBD1 (6 bases). The ends were cut back, 4 bases at V and 0 bases at J, with 18 bases in the middle. Looked up from germline, CDR1 is SGHVS and CDR2 is FNYEAQ. This CDR3 region has 17 residues. The CDR3: CASSSLGAGAANYGYTF. The CDR3 DNA reads as TGTGCCAGCAGCTCACTTGGGGCAGGGGCGGCTAACTATGGCTACACCTTC.

The chain carries TRBV11-2 and TRBJ2-1, with D possibly TRBD1 on 6 matching bases. The germline V gene encodes CDR1 SGHAT and CDR2 FQNNGV. The V end was cut by 4 bases, the J end by 5 bases, with 15 bases between. The CDR3 runs to 15 residues. The CDR3 DNA reads TGTGCCAGCAGCTCTGTCAGGGGACCAAACAATGAGCAGTTCTTC. Protein: CASSSVRGPNNEQFF.

Comments on this clonotype: Sequence at one end of the junction differs from germline and may be a read error. This chain links TRBV7-2 with TRBJ2-1; either TRBD1 or TRBD2 may supply D (5 bases each). The CDR3 is 16 amino acids. Germline CDR1 is SGHTA and CDR2 is FQGNSA. This CDR3 reads CAGSTQTRWDLDEQFF. The CDR3 DNA reads TGTGCCGGCAGCACCCAGACCCGTTGGGACCTGGATGAGCAGTTCTTC.

This chain uses TRBV4-3 with TRBJ2-1, with 8 nucleotides matching TRBD2. The germline V gene has CDR1 LGHNA and CDR2 YSLEER. Germline trimming cut 4 bases from V and 9 bases from J; bases unmatched to any gene: 11. The CDR3 runs to 15 residues. CDR3 DNA sequence: TGCGCCAGCAGCCCCCGGCCAGCGGGAGAACCTGAGCAGTTCTTC. It specifies CASSPRPAGEPEQFF.

This clonotype has a handful of counts. The CDR3 DNA reads as TGCGCCAGCAGCGATCGGCCCGGGGGGCATGGTAATGAGCAGTTCTTC. Its protein product is CASSDRPGGHGNEQFF. The genes are TRBV4-3 and TRBJ2-1; D is perhaps TRBD2 (7 bases). Between the trimmed V and J ends, which lost 5 bases and 7 bases, there was a span of 21 bases. The CDR3 totals 16 residues. The germline gives CDR1 LGHNA, CDR2 YSLEER.

The V gene is TRBV7-6, the J gene TRBJ2-5; 14 nucleotides match TRBD2. Germline CDR1 is SGHVS and CDR2 is FNYEAQ. J was trimmed by 5 bases and V by 4 bases; bases with no gene match: 6. There are 16 residues in the CDR3. The CDR3 coding sequence is TGTGCCAGCAGCTCCCGACTAGCGGGAGGGGGTGAGACCCAGTACTTC. Encoded protein: CASSSRLAGGGETQYF.

This clonotype was detected a few times. V usage is TRBV12-3 or TRBV12-4 and J usage is TRBJ2-3; 13 positions agree with TRBD2. V gave up 7 bases and J gave up 6 bases; unmatched junction bases: 7. The CDR3 sequence is 15 residues long. The CDR3 protein is CASTRLAGGLDTQYF. The CDR3 nucleotides are TGTGCCAGCACAAGACTAGCGGGAGGTCTGGATACGCAGTATTTT.